This T cell receptor (beta chain) emerged from a study of T-cell memory formation after mild COVID-19. Study in general: Among the donors, TCR clusters were largely specific to each donor.

The sample holds a few counts of this clonotype. The target antigen is unknown. Study outcomes and limitations: Within pre-infection memory, some responding clones were found, suggesting cross-reactive memory joined. For contracting clones, CD4+ ones sat mainly in CM and EM, CD8+ in EMRA.

Germline values: CDR1 MNHEY, CDR2 SMNVEV (reference sequence). Losses at the gene ends were 6 bases for V and 6 bases for J; bases not matched to a gene: 15. CDR3 length: 17 amino acids. Libraries for TCRalpha and TCRbeta carried sample barcodes and unique molecular identifiers via 5'RACE. TCRdb independently ran MiXCR on the 5' RACE reads; one entry per CDR3 protein. The sample yields about 180,000 distinct CDR3 sequences, about a sixth seen once. The clonotype comes from an adult woman who had mild COVID-19 (a few samples of this study predate the infection). Cell type and time point are not known. V gene TRBV27 combines with J gene TRBJ2-1; 9 nucleotides align to TRBD2. Material: PBMCs or a T cell subset sorted from them (not recorded which). CDR3 region: CASRETLAGIPLNEQFF. The CDR3 bases are TGTGCCAGCAGAGAAACCCTAGCGGGGATCCCCCTCAATGAGCAGTTCTTC.